This T cell receptor beta chain was captured by sequencing in a study of shared clonotypes between healthy human individuals. Study observations and caveats: Generally, naive subsets (rather than memory subsets) showed larger estimated richness.

Only CD45RO-negative cells positively selected for CCR7 counted as naive CD8 cells, so terminally differentiated effector memory CD45RA+ cells were excluded. Under the authors' procedure: Quality scores were absent from the junction-only immunoSEQ sequences, so filtering differed. Some clones are missing from TCRdb's copy, which holds only in-frame ones; the method was immunoSEQ multiplex PCR. From that table come the V and J calls and clone size; the DNA was used to work out D and trimming. This table has almost 700,000 clones, about 92% appearing once. Points on this clone: The antigen is not known.

J lost 2 bases, V lost 0 bases, and 10 bases had no gene match. The CDR3 runs to 19 residues. The germline gives CDR1 SGHVS, CDR2 FNYEAQ. The clonotype originates from a young man in good health. The chain recombines TRBV7-6 with TRBJ2-1; 10 positions match TRBD2. Sequenced: naive CD8+ T cells sorted from blood. The CDR3 spells CASSLANPATSGAYNEQFF. CDR3 sequence (DNA): TGTGCCAGCAGCTTAGCGAACCCCGCAACTAGCGGGGCCTACAATGAGCAGTTCTTC.